Listed here are 9 T cell receptor beta chains from one sample, sequenced in a study of blood T cells in healthy people across ages (dated by TCRdb to the mid-2010s). The method was 5' RACE. Sequencing was carried out with an Illumina HiSeq 2500. The second PCR ran for about 6 to 12 cycles and used a J-beta primer mix along with a sample-barcoded 5' primer. The raw public data were reprocessed by TCRdb itself: fastp quality trimming at Q25, MiXCR clonotype calling, in-frame beta chains only. When rows share a CDR3 protein, they turn into one entry using the most common DNA and genes. Here the sample has 1.5 million to 1.9 million distinct CDR3 sequences; less than 45% occur a single time. The top ten clones comprise around 4% of the sample. Material for sequencing was blood. All receptors derive from a woman younger than 30 in good health.

The J gene is TRBJ1-5, the V gene TRBV28, with a possible D match to TRBD1 (5 bases). Between the trimmed V and J ends, which lost 3 bases and 11 bases, there was a span of 8 bases. Germline V gene sequence: CDR1 MDHEN, CDR2 SYDVKM. This CDR3 has 11 residues. CDR3 in DNA: TGTGCCAGCAGTTTTGACAGTACCCAGCATTTT. This gives the protein CASSFDSTQHF.

This clonotype is a singleton in its sample. The V gene is TRBV28, the J gene TRBJ2-1; 8 positions match TRBD1. This CDR3 contains 15 residues. Germline V gives CDR1 MDHEN, CDR2 SYDVKM. Germline trimming cut 4 bases from V and 9 bases from J; bases unmatched to any gene: 11. The CDR3 is CASSSGTGSGGEQFF. The CDR3 nucleotides are TGTGCCAGCAGTTCCGGGACAGGCTCTGGGGGTGAGCAGTTCTTC.

The genes are TRBV20-1 and TRBJ2-2; 7 bases align to TRBD2. The ends lost 1 base at V and 8 bases at J; junction bases unmatched: 4. In germline, CDR1 is DFQATT, CDR2 SNEGSKA (reference sequence). CDR3 length: 13 residues. CDR3 in amino acids: CSARGGGGGELFF. The CDR3 DNA reads as TGCAGTGCTAGAGGCGGGGGAGGGGGGGAGCTGTTTTTT.

The chain uses TRBV2 and TRBJ1-2, with a tentative D call TRBD1 (5 bases). Germline loops: CDR1 SNHLY, CDR2 FYNNEI. The CDR3 totals 13 residues. V gave up 6 bases and J gave up 8 bases, with 16 bases separating them. The CDR3 here is CASRTTAEGGYTF. CDR3 nucleotide sequence: TGTGCCAGCAGGACCACGGCAGAGGGGGGCTACACCTTC. Full variable domain (remainder filled in from reference TRBV2 and TRBJ1-2): EPEVTQTPSHQVTQMGQEVILRCVPISNHLYFYWYRQILGQKVEFLVSFYNNEISEKSEIFDDQFSVERPDGSNFTLKIRSTKLEDSAMYFCASRTTAEGGYTFGSGTRLTVV.

This clonotype appeared a few times. The rearrangement links TRBV20-1 to TRBJ1-2, with TRBD1 identical over 8 bases. Germline values: CDR1 DFQATT, CDR2 SNEGSKA (reference sequence). This CDR3 contains 16 residues. Trimming took 5 bases from V and 4 from J; bases not matched to a gene: 15. The CDR3 DNA follows: TGCAGTGCTCTTCAAACCGGACAGGGCAAGGGCTATGGCTACACCTTC. It is translated as CSALQTGQGKGYGYTF.

This clonotype was recorded at least ten times. The chain employs TRBV18 and TRBJ2-3; D tentatively fits TRBD1 or TRBD2 (7 bases each). The CDR3 sequence is 15 residues long. V was trimmed by 8 bases and J by 3 bases, leaving 18 bases between them. Germline V gene data show CDR1 as KGHSH and CDR2 as LQKENI. The DNA of the CDR3 is TGTGCCAGCAGCCCCGGGCAGGGGGGGACAGATACGCAGTATTTT. Translating it yields CASSPGQGGTDTQYF.

The chain carries TRBV7-9 and TRBJ2-1; D is possibly TRBD2 (5 bases). The CDR3 consists of 16 residues. CDR1 and CDR2 (germline): SEHNR, FQNEAQ (reference sequence). V gave up 4 bases and J gave up 3 bases, with 16 bases separating them. The CDR3 nucleotides read TGTGCCAGCAGCTCCCCCGGAGGACCAGACTACAATGAGCAGTTCTTC. Residues: CASSSPGGPDYNEQFF.

The CDR3 here is CASSLRDRGRSNTEAFF. Here the CDR3 DNA reads TGTGCCAGCAGCCTCCGGGACAGGGGGAGAAGCAACACTGAAGCTTTCTTT. This chain links TRBV4-2 with TRBJ1-1, with TRBD1 identical over 11 bases. V shed 4 bases, J shed 2 bases, and the junction held 9 bases outside the gene matches. The CDR3 consists of 17 residues. CDR1 is LGHNA and CDR2 is YNFKEQ in the germline V gene.

The chain carries TRBV20-1 and TRBJ1-4; TRBD1 aligns across 7 bases. Trimming at V came to 1 base and at J to 15 bases, leaving 17 bases not matched to a gene. The CDR3 spans 15 residues. The germline V gene has CDR1 DFQATT and CDR2 SNEGSKA (reference sequence). CDR3 coding DNA: TGCAGTGCTAGAGTACCAGACACGACAGGGAAGAGGATGTTTTTT. Amino acids: CSARVPDTTGKRMFF.